This record concerns one T cell receptor (beta chain) sequence. Its matching antigen is unknown. Assay: immunoSEQ multiplex PCR; the TCRdb copy retains only in-frame clones and omits some. The sample has about 120,000 clones, roughly 92% seen once. The source of the sample is a study of T cell responses to AZD1222 COVID-19 vaccine. Study-wide findings and caveats: The study identified only a handful of AZD1222 recipients as seropositive at baseline.

Between the trimmed V and J ends, which lost 6 bases and 2 bases, there was a span of 13 bases. Germline V gene data show CDR1 as MDHEN and CDR2 as SYDVKM. The CDR3 extends over 15 amino acids. This TCR came from an adult who received the AZD1222 COVID-19 vaccine. The sequences come from peripheral blood, collected 28 days after the second AZD1222 dose. The chain carries TRBV28 and TRBJ2-2; the D gene is possibly TRBD2 (5 bases). CDR3 sequence (DNA): TGTGCCAGCAGCCACGGACTTCTTAACACCGGGGAGCTGTTTTTT. It is translated as CASSHGLLNTGELFF.